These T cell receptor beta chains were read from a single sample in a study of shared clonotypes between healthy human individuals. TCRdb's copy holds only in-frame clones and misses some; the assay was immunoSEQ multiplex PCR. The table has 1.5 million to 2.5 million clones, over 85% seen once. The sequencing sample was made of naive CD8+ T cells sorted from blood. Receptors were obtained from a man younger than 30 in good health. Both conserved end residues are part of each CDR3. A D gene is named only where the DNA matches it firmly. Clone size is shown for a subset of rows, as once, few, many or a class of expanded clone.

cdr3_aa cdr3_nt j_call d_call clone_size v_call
CASSLVGTAGELFF TGTGCCAGCAGCTTAGTCGGGACAGCCGGGGAGCTGTTTTTT TRBJ2-2 TRBD1 - TRBV7-9
CASSLGGLLLYEQYF TGTGCCAGCAGCCTGGGGGGGCTCCTGCTCTACGAGCAGTACTTC TRBJ2-7 - - TRBV11-2
CASSEYMGTHEQYF TGTGCCAGCAGTGAATATATGGGAACCCACGAGCAGTACTTC TRBJ2-7 - - TRBV2
CASSLTRGSNEQFF TGCGCCAGCAGCCTGACTCGGGGCTCCAATGAGCAGTTCTTC TRBJ2-1 - - TRBV4-1
CASRIAGQGSEQYF TGTGCCAGCAGAATCGCGGGACAGGGATCCGAGCAGTACTTC TRBJ2-7 TRBD1 - TRBV27
CASSPRLGVTEAFF TGTGCCAGCAGTCCGAGACTGGGGGTCACTGAAGCTTTCTTT TRBJ1-1 - - TRBV27
CASSLGGTASYEQYF TGTGCCAGCAGCTTGGGGGGGACAGCTTCCTACGAGCAGTACTTC TRBJ2-7 - - TRBV7-2
CASSVGITDTQYF TGCGCCAGCAGTGTCGGGATCACAGATACGCAGTATTTT TRBJ2-3 - - TRBV10-2
CASSPWDRVPFYEQYF TGTGCCAGCAGCCCCTGGGACAGGGTTCCGTTCTACGAGCAGTACTTC TRBJ2-7 TRBD1 - TRBV9
CASSPGQGYSLLGNTIYF TGTGCCAGCTCACCGGGACAGGGGTACTCCTTACTTGGAAACACCATATATTTT TRBJ1-3 TRBD1 - TRBV18
CSASQGNEQFF TGCAGTGCTTCCCAGGGAAATGAGCAGTTCTTC TRBJ2-1 - - TRBV20-1
CSVETGTSGGDEQYF TGCAGCGTTGAGACAGGGACTAGCGGGGGCGACGAGCAGTACTTC TRBJ2-7 TRBD2 - TRBV29-1
CASGTGTNTEAFF TGTGCCAGCGGGACAGGGACAAACACTGAAGCTTTCTTT TRBJ1-1 TRBD1 once TRBV2
CASSLEAVAPSGANVLTF TGCGCCAGCAGCTTGGAAGCAGTCGCACCCTCTGGGGCCAACGTCCTGACTTTC TRBJ2-6 - - TRBV5-1
CASSTGGLYEQYF TGTGCCAGCAGCACAGGGGGCCTCTATGAGCAGTACTTC TRBJ2-7 TRBD1 - TRBV13
CASSGREQYF TGTGCCAGCAGTGGACGGGAGCAGTACTTC TRBJ2-7 - - TRBV7-9
CASSATGYNQPQHF TGTGCCAGCAGCGCTACAGGGTACAATCAGCCCCAGCATTTT TRBJ1-5 - - TRBV7-9
CASSQQGVFPEAFF TGCGCCAGCAGCCAACAGGGGGTTTTCCCTGAAGCTTTCTTT TRBJ1-1 TRBD1 - TRBV4-1
CASSLGRDQPQHF TGCGCCAGCAGCTTGGGCAGGGATCAGCCCCAGCATTTT TRBJ1-5 - - TRBV5-1
CASSVETSGVYEQYF TGTGCCAGCAGCGTAGAGACTAGCGGGGTGTACGAGCAGTACTTC TRBJ2-7 TRBD2 - TRBV9
CASSPGEGGLRNTEAFF TGCGCCAGCAGCCCCGGAGAGGGGGGTCTAAGGAACACTGAAGCTTTCTTT TRBJ1-1 - - TRBV4-3
CASGFGGGTYNEQFF TGTGCCAGCGGGTTTGGCGGGGGGACCTACAATGAGCAGTTCTTC TRBJ2-1 TRBD2 - TRBV6-1
CASSYSWGEYTGELFF TGTGCCAGCAGTTACTCGTGGGGGGAGTACACCGGGGAGCTGTTTTTT TRBJ2-2 - - TRBV6-5
CASSFGGNEAFF TGCGCCAGCAGCTTCGGGGGGAACGAAGCTTTCTTT TRBJ1-1 - - TRBV5-1
CASSLWGGGEQYF TGTGCCAGCAGTTTATGGGGAGGGGGCGAGCAGTACTTC TRBJ2-7 - - TRBV27
CASSLYTDTQYF TGTGCCAGCAGCTTATACACAGATACGCAGTATTTT TRBJ2-3 - - TRBV11-2
CASSILSGSSYEQYF TGTGCCAGTAGTATCCTGAGCGGGAGCTCCTACGAGCAGTACTTC TRBJ2-7 TRBD2 - TRBV19
CAIAKEGIHQPQHF TGTGCCATCGCAAAAGAGGGGATTCATCAGCCCCAGCATTTT TRBJ1-5 - - TRBV7-9
CASSARTGVPDSPLHF TGTGCCAGCAGCGCTAGGACAGGGGTACCCGATTCACCCCTCCACTTT TRBJ1-6 TRBD1 - TRBV9
CASGFRADSNQPQHF TGTGCCAGCGGTTTTCGTGCTGATAGCAATCAGCCCCAGCATTTT TRBJ1-5 - - TRBV2
CASSLATGLAGYEQYF TGTGCCAGCAGTTTAGCGACCGGACTAGCGGGGTACGAGCAGTACTTC TRBJ2-7 TRBD2 - TRBV27
CASSEGLAASYEQYF TGTGCCAGCAGTGAAGGGCTAGCGGCCTCCTACGAGCAGTACTTC TRBJ2-7 TRBD2 - TRBV6-1
CASSGQGQIAQYF TGTGCCAGTTCGGGACAGGGCCAAATTGCCCAGTACTTC TRBJ2-5 TRBD1 - TRBV6-5
CASSSSGGSGHEQYF TGTGCCAGCAGCTCGTCGGGCGGGAGTGGACACGAGCAGTACTTC TRBJ2-7 TRBD2 - TRBV7-8
CASSQTGEGYGYTF TGTGCCAGCTCACAGACAGGGGAAGGCTATGGCTACACCTTC TRBJ1-2 TRBD1 - TRBV18
CASVRKDSFYGYTF TGTGCCAGCGTCCGAAAGGACAGTTTCTATGGCTACACCTTC TRBJ1-2 - - TRBV5-5
CASRETGIGEKLFF TGTGCCAGCAGGGAGACAGGAATAGGTGAAAAACTGTTTTTT TRBJ1-4 - - TRBV6-1
CASSFWWEGIYNEQFF TGTGCCAGCAGCTTTTGGTGGGAGGGGATCTACAATGAGCAGTTCTTC TRBJ2-1 TRBD2 - TRBV7-9
CASSFGGNYEQYF TGTGCCAGCAGCTTCGGGGGGAACTACGAGCAGTACTTC TRBJ2-7 TRBD2 - TRBV7-9
CASSLVGADTQYF TGTGCCAGCAGCTTAGTTGGTGCAGATACGCAGTATTTT TRBJ2-3 - - TRBV5-6
CASSFSGLADTGELFF TGCGCCAGCAGCTTCTCCGGACTAGCAGATACCGGGGAGCTGTTTTTT TRBJ2-2 TRBD2 - TRBV5-1
CASSDLSLLNTEAFF TGTGCCAGTAGCGACCTCTCACTACTGAACACTGAAGCTTTCTTT TRBJ1-1 - - TRBV19
CATTGVDFNEQFF TGTGCCACCACAGGGGTGGATTTCAATGAGCAGTTCTTC TRBJ2-1 TRBD1 - TRBV5-8
CASSYSSESYEQYF TGTGCCAGCAGTTACTCGTCAGAATCCTACGAGCAGTACTTC TRBJ2-7 - - TRBV6-5
CASSQGLLAGRDTQYF TGCGCCAGCAGCCAAGGTCTTTTAGCCGGAAGAGATACGCAGTATTTT TRBJ2-3 - - TRBV4-3
CASSLELAYEQFF TGTGCCAGCAGCTTGGAACTAGCCTATGAGCAGTTCTTC TRBJ2-1 - once TRBV5-4
CASSWEDTTWDTQYF TGCGCCAGCAGCTGGGAGGACACTACATGGGATACGCAGTATTTT TRBJ2-3 - - TRBV5-1
CASSEARDRGNEQFF TGTGCCAGCAGTGAAGCCCGGGACAGGGGTAATGAGCAGTTCTTC TRBJ2-1 TRBD1 - TRBV2
CASSFPGDEQYF TGTGCCAGCAGCTTCCCAGGGGACGAGCAGTACTTC TRBJ2-7 - - TRBV7-9
CASRDSFNQPQHF TGTGCCAGCAGAGACAGCTTCAATCAGCCCCAGCATTTT TRBJ1-5 - - TRBV6-5
CASRRQGGEQYF TGTGCCAGCCGCCGACAGGGAGGCGAGCAGTACTTC TRBJ2-7 - - TRBV7-9
CASSTGQFSYEQYF TGTGCCAGCAGCACGGGACAGTTCTCCTACGAGCAGTACTTC TRBJ2-7 TRBD1 - TRBV7-2
CASSVGVYTEAFF TGTGCCAGCAGCGTAGGGGTCTACACTGAAGCTTTCTTT TRBJ1-1 - - TRBV9